The clone carrying this T cell receptor (beta chain) has a handful of counts. Germline trimming cut 0 bases from V and 2 bases from J; bases unmatched to any gene: 10. Germline-derived CDR1 and CDR2 are LGHNA and YNFKEQ. CDR3 length: 21 residues. Authors' processing steps: Nucleated cell counts were estimated from reference gene primer amplification. The table came from immunoSEQ multiplex PCR; TCRdb's copy has only in-frame clones and leaves some out. V, J and clone size are those of that table, while D and trimming were read from the DNA. The sample lists over 200,000 clones; roughly 84% were seen once. This sample was taken from a study of blood T cell repertoires in COVID-19. As for the study in general: The origin of the acute and convalescent COVID-19 samples was the United States, Italy and Spain. T cells, B-cell-depleted T cells, or PBMCs provided the cDNA or gDNA that served as material.

The source of this sequence is a man in his fifties with active or convalescent COVID-19. The chain is built from TRBV4-2 and TRBJ2-1; 16 nucleotides match TRBD2. The specimen sequenced was peripheral blood. CDR3 DNA sequence: TGTGCCAGCAGCCAAGATTTAACGGGACTAGCGGGGGGGAGAACCTACAATGAGCAGTTCTTC. Translation gives CASSQDLTGLAGGRTYNEQFF.